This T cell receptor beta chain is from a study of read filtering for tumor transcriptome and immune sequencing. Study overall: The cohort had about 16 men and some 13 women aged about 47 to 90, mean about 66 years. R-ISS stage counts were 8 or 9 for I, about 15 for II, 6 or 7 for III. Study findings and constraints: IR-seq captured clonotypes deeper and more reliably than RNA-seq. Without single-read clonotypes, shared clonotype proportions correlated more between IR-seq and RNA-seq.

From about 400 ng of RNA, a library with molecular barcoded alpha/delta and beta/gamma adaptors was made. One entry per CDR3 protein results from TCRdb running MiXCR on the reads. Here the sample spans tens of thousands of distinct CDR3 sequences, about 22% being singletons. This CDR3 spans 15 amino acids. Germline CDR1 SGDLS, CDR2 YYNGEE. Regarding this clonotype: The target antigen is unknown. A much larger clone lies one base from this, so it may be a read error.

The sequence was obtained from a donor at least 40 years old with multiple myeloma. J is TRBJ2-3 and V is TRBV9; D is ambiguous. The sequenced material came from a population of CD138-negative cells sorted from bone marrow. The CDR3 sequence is CASGVGQPSTDTQYF. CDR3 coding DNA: TGTGCCAGCGGCGTAGGGCAGCCCAGCACAGATACGCAGTATTTT. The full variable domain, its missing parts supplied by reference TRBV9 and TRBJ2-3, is DSGVTQTPKHLITATGQRVTLRCSPRSGDLSVYWYQQSLDQGLQFLIQYYNGEERAKGNILERFSAQQFPDLHSELNLSSLELGDSALYFCASGVGQPSTDTQYFGPGTRLTVL.